The next 7 T cell receptor beta chains were all read from a single sample in a study of T cell responses to AZD1222 COVID-19 vaccine. Libraries were prepared by immunoSEQ multiplex PCR; TCRdb keeps only in-frame clonotypes and omits some of them. The sample contains about 100,000 clones, roughly 89% of which appear only once. Sequencing was performed on peripheral blood, taken on day 0 of AZD1222 vaccination. The receptors derive from an adult in good health.

DNA for the CDR3: TGTGCCACAACGCAAGGGGCTCGAGAGACCCAGTACTTC. Amino acid sequence: CATTQGARETQYF. The gene calls are TRBV11-2 and TRBJ2-5, with a weak D call TRBD1 (5 bases). The V end was cut by 10 bases, the J end by 4 bases, with 16 bases between. CDR1 SGHAT and CDR2 FQNNGV come from the germline V gene. The CDR3 extends over 13 amino acids.

The chain is built from TRBV5-6 and TRBJ1-2; tentatively, D is TRBD1 (5 bases). Germline V lookup: CDR1 SGHDT, CDR2 YYEEEE. Trimming took 0 bases from V and 3 from J, leaving 6 bases between them. There are 13 residues in the CDR3. This CDR3 reads CASSLGRDYGYTF. The CDR3 coding sequence is TGTGCCAGCAGCTTGGGCAGGGACTATGGCTACACCTTC. Supplemented by reference TRBV5-6 and TRBJ1-2, the full variable domain reads DAGVTQSPTHLIKTRGQQVTLRCSPKSGHDTVSWYQQALGQGPQFIFQYYEEEERQRGNFPDRFSGHQFPNYSSELNVNALLLGDSALYLCASSLGRDYGYTFGSGTRLTVV.

This chain connects TRBV5-1 to TRBJ2-7; D gene unclear. Germline CDR1 SGHRS, CDR2 YFSETQ. Trimming shortened V by 0 bases and J by 2 bases, and 9 bases separated the two germline ends. The CDR3 runs to 14 residues. The CDR3 DNA reads TGCGCCAGCAGCTTGGTTGGGGAACCCTACGAGCAGTACTTC. Translated: CASSLVGEPYEQYF.

This rearrangement joins TRBV6-1 to TRBJ2-6; 7 bases are shared with TRBD1. The CDR3 covers 16 residues. V gave up 4 bases and J gave up 0 bases; unmatched junction bases: 3. Germline loops: CDR1 MNHNS, CDR2 SASEGT. This CDR3 reads CASSVNRGSGANVLTF. CDR3 sequence (DNA): TGTGCCAGCAGTGTCAACAGGGGCTCTGGGGCCAACGTCCTGACTTTC.

The chain carries TRBV5-1 and TRBJ1-4, with a weak D call TRBD1 (5 bases). CDR3 length: 14 residues. CDR1 and CDR2 from the germline V gene are SGHRS and YFSETQ. The ends were cut back, 3 bases at V and 7 bases at J, with 13 bases in the middle. The CDR3 spells CASSWGRGFEKLFF. CDR3 bases: TGCGCCAGCAGCTGGGGCCGGGGCTTTGAAAAACTGTTTTTT.

The J gene is TRBJ2-2, the V gene TRBV6-5; no firm D call. The ends were cut back, 6 bases at V and 0 bases at J, with 11 bases in the middle. CDR1 is MNHEY, CDR2 SVGAGI, per germline. CDR3 length equals 15 residues. CDR3 DNA: TGTGCCAGCAGAGAGTTCACCTCGAACACCGGGGAGCTGTTTTTT. Translation: CASREFTSNTGELFF.

The chain recombines TRBV7-9 with TRBJ2-1; the D is unclear. The germline V gene has CDR1 SEHNR and CDR2 FQNEAQ (reference sequence). V lost 2 bases and J 4 bases, leaving 3 bases between the germline ends. CDR3 length equals 12 residues. The CDR3 region has the DNA TGTGCCAGCAGCTTACAGTACAATGAGCAGTTCTTC. This codes for CASSLQYNEQFF.